Each of the 4 T cell receptor beta chains below was sequenced from the same sample in a study of blood T cell repertoires in COVID-19. Repertoires were generated with immunoSEQ multiplex PCR, while TCRdb's copy carries only in-frame clones and drops some. This table holds approximately 120,000 clones, around 82% found once. What was sequenced was peripheral blood. The origin of the receptors is an elderly man with active or convalescent COVID-19.

The chain carries TRBV2 and TRBJ1-5; no reliable D call. Germline assignment: CDR1 SNHLY and CDR2 FYNNEI. The V end was cut by 8 bases, the J end by 4 bases, with 15 bases between. The CDR3 length is 14 residues. CDR3 DNA sequence: TGTGCCAGCGGATATAGTATAGCGAATCAGCCCCAGCATTTT. Its protein product is CASGYSIANQPQHF. Filled out from reference TRBV2 and TRBJ1-5, the complete variable domain reads EPEVTQTPSHQVTQMGQEVILRCVPISNHLYFYWYRQILGQKVEFLVSFYNNEISEKSEIFDDQFSVERPDGSNFTLKIRSTKLEDSAMYFCASGYSIANQPQHFGDGTRLSIL.

The chain is built from TRBV7-6 and TRBJ2-7; 11 nucleotides agree with TRBD1. Germline values: CDR1 SGHVS, CDR2 FNYEAQ. J lost 7 bases, V lost 4 bases, and 3 bases had no gene match. CDR3 size: 13 residues. CDR3 sequence reads: CASSSGTGGEQYF. CDR3 coding DNA: TGTGCCAGCAGCTCCGGGACAGGGGGTGAGCAGTACTTC.

The chain links TRBV6-5 to TRBJ1-2; D gene ambiguous. CDR3 length: 14 amino acids. Germline V gene data show CDR1 as MNHEY and CDR2 as SVGAGI. Trimming took off 8 bases at V and 4 bases at J, with 17 bases between the two ends. The CDR3 coding sequence is TGTGCCAGCGCTGAACGGGGTCGGGGCTATGGCTACACCTTC. This gives the protein CASAERGRGYGYTF.

This chain links TRBV27 with TRBJ1-1; no firm D call. The V end was cut by 6 bases, the J end by 3 bases, with 11 bases between. The CDR3 has 13 amino acids. Germline CDR1 is MNHEY and CDR2 is SMNVEV (reference sequence). CDR3 sequence (DNA): TGTGCCAGCAGCCCCAGAGGAGACACTGAAGCTTTCTTT. This sequence encodes CASSPRGDTEAFF.